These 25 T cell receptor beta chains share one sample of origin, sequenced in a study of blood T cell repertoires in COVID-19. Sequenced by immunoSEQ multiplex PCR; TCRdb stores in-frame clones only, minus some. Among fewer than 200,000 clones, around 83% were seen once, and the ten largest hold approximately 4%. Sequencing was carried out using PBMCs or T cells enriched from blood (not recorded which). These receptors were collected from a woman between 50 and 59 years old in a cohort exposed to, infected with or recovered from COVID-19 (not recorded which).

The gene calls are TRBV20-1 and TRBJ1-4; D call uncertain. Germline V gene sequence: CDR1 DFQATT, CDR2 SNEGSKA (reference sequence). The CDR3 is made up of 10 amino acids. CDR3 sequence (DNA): TGCAGCCCCGGAGGTGAAAAACTGTTTTTT. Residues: CSPGGEKLFF.

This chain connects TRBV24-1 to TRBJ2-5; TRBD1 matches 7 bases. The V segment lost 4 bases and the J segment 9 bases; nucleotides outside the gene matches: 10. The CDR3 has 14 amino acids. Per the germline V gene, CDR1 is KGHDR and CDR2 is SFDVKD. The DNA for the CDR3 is TGTGCCACCAGTGAAACGGGACAGAGCGGAGCCCAGTACTTC. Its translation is CATSETGQSGAQYF.

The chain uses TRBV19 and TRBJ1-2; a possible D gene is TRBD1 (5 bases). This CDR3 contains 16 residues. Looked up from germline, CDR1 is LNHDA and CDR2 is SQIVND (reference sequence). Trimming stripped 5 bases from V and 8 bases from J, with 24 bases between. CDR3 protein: CASSVPAGTSWEGYTF. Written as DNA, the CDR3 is TGTGCCAGTAGTGTCCCCGCCGGGACTTCCTGGGAGGGCTACACCTTC.

The CDR3 sequence is CASSESRGRYQPQHF. The DNA for the CDR3 is TGTGCCAGCAGTGAATCTCGGGGGAGGTATCAGCCCCAGCATTTT. This chain joins TRBV2 and TRBJ1-5, with D perhaps TRBD1 (5 bases). The V gene lost 2 bases and the J gene lost 5 bases, with 13 bases spanning the gap. Looked up from germline, CDR1 is SNHLY and CDR2 is FYNNEI. The CDR3 consists of 15 residues.

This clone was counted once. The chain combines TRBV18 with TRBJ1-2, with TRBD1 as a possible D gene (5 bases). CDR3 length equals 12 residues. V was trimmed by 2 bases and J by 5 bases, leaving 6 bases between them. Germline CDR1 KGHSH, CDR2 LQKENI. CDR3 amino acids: CASSPRQYGYTF. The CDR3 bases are TGTGCCAGCTCACCAAGACAGTATGGCTACACCTTC.

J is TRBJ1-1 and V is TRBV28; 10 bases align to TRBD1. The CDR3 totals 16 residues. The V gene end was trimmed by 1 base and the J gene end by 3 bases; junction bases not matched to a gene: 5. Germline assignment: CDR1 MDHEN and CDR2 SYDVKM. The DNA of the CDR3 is TGTGCCAGCAGTTTATACCCCGACAGGGGGCACACTGAAGCTTTCTTT. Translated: CASSLYPDRGHTEAFF.

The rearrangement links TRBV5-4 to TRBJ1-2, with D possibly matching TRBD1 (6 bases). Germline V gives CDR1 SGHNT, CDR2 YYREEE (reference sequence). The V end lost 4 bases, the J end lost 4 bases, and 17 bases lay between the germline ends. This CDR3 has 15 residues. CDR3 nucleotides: TGTGCCAGCAGCACGAGACAGGTTTTACCCTATGGCTACACCTTC. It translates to CASSTRQVLPYGYTF.

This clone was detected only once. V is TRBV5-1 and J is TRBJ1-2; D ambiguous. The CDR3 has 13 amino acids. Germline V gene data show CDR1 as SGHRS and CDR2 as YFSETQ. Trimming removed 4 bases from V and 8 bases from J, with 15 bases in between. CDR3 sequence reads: CASSPGRERGYTF. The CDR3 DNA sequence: TGCGCCAGCAGCCCCGGGAGGGAGAGAGGCTACACCTTC.

CDR3: CASSQLRGDYGYTF. The CDR3 DNA reads as TGTGCCAGCAGCCAACTCAGGGGAGACTATGGCTACACCTTC. V gene TRBV3-1 (or the pseudogene TRBV3-2) combines with J gene TRBJ1-2; D possibly corresponds to TRBD1 (6 bases). V lost 2 bases, J lost 3 bases, and 10 bases lay in between. The CDR3 sequence is 14 residues long. Germline V lookup: CDR1 LGHDT, CDR2 YNNKEL (reference sequence).

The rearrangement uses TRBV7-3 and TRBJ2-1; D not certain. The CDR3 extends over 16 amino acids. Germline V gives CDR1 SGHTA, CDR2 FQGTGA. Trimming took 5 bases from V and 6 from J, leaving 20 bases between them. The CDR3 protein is CASSLLTRFAGNEQFF. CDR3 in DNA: TGTGCCAGCAGCCTTCTGACCCGTTTCGCAGGCAATGAGCAGTTCTTC.

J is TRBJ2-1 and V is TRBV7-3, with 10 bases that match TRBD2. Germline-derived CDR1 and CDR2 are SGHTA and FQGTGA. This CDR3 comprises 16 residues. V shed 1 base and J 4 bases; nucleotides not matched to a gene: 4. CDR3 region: CASSLIPSGGYNEQFF. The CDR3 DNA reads TGTGCCAGCAGCTTAATTCCTAGCGGGGGTTACAATGAGCAGTTCTTC.

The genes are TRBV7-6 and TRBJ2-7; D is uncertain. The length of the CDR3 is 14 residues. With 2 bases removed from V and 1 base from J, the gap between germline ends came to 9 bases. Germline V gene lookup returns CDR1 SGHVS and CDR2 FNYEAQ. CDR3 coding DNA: TGTGCCAGCAGCTTAACCCACACGTCCTACGAGCAGTACTTC. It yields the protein CASSLTHTSYEQYF.

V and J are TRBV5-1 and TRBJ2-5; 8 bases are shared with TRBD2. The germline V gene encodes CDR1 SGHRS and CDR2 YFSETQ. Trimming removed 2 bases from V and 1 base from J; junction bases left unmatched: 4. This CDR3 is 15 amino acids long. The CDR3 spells CASSFLSGVQETQYF. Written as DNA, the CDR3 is TGCGCCAGCAGCTTCCTTAGCGGGGTCCAAGAGACCCAGTACTTC.

The CDR3 here is CASRETGKDTQYF. CDR3 nucleotide sequence: TGTGCCAGCAGAGAAACAGGGAAGGATACGCAGTATTTT. The rearrangement uses TRBV2 and TRBJ2-3, with D perhaps TRBD1 (6 bases). The CDR3 is 13 residues long. CDR1 and CDR2 (germline): SNHLY, FYNNEI. V gave up 6 bases and J gave up 6 bases, with 13 bases separating them.

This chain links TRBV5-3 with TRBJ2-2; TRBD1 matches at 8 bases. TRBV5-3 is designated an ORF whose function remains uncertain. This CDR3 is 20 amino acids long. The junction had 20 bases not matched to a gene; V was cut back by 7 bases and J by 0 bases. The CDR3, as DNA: TGTGCCAGATCCGAATCCGGGACAGGCCCTAAATGTTCGAACACCGGGGAGCTGTTTTTT. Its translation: CARSESGTGPKCSNTGELFF.

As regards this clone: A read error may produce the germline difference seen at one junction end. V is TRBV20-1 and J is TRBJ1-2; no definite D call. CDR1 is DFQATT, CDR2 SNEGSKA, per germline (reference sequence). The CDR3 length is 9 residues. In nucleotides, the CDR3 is TGCAGTGCTAGACCCTCAGGCGCCTTC. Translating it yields CSARPSGAF.

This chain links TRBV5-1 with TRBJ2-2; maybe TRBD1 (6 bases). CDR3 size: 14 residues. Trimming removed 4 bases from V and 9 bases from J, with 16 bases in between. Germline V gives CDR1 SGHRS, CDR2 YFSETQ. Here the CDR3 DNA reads TGCGCCAGCAGCCTGGGGACACCGGCCCGGGAGCTGTTTTTT. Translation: CASSLGTPARELFF. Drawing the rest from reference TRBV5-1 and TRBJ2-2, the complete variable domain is KAGVTQTPRYLIKTRGQQVTLSCSPISGHRSVSWYQQTPGQGLQFLFEYFSETQRNKGNFPGRFSGRQFSNSRSEMNVSTLELGDSALYLCASSLGTPARELFFGEGSRLTVL.

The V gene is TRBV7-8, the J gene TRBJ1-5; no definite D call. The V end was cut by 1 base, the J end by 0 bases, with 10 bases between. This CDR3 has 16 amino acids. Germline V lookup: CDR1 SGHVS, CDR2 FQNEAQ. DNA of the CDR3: TGTGCCAGCAGCTTAGTCCCAGATTATAGCAATCAGCCCCAGCATTTT. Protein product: CASSLVPDYSNQPQHF. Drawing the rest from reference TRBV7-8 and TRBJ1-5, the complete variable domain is GAGVSQSPRYKVAKRGQDVALRCDPISGHVSLFWYQQALGQGPEFLTYFQNEAQLDKSGLPSDRFFAERPEGSVSTLKIQRTQQEDSAVYLCASSLVPDYSNQPQHFGDGTRLSIL.

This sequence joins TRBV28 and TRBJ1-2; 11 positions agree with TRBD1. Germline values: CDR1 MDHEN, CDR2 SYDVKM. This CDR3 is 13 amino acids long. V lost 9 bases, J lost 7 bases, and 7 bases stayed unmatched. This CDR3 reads CASKSDRGLGYTF. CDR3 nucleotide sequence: TGTGCCAGTAAATCGGACAGGGGGCTTGGCTACACCTTC.

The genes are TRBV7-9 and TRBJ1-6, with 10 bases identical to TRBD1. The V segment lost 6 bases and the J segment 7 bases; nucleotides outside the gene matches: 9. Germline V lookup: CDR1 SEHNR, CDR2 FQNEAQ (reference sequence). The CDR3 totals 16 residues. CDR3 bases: TGTGCCAGCAGGGGAGGACAGGGGGGTTTAAATTCACCCCTCCACTTT. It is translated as CASRGGQGGLNSPLHF.

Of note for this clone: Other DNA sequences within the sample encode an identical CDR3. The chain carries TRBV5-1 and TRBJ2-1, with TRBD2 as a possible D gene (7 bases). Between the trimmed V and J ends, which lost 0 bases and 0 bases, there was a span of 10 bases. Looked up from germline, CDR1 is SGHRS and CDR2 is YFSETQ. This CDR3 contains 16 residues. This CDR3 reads CASSLEGGASYNEQFF. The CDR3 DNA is TGCGCCAGCAGCTTGGAGGGGGGGGCCTCCTACAATGAGCAGTTCTTC.

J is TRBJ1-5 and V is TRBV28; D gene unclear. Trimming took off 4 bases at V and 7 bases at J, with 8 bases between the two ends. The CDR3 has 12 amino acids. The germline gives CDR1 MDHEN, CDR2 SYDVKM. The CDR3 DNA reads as TGTGCCAGCAGTTCCCTAAAACAGCCCCAGCATTTT. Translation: CASSSLKQPQHF.

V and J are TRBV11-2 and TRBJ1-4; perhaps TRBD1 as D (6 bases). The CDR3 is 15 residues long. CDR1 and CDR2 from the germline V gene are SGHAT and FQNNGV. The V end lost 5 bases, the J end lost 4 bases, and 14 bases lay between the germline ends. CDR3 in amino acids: CASSVGQTGNEKLFF. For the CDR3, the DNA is TGTGCCAGCAGCGTGGGACAAACGGGTAATGAAAAACTGTTTTTT.

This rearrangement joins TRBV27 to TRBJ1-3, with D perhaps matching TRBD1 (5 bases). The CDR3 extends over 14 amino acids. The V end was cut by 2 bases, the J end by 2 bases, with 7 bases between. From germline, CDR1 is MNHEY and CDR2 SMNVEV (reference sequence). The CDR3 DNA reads TGTGCCAGCAGTTTACTGGGGCCTGGAAACACCATATATTTT. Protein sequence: CASSLLGPGNTIYF.

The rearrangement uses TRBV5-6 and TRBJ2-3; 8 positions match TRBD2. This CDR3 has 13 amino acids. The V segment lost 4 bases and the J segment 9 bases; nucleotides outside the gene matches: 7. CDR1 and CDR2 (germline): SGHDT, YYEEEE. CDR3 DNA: TGTGCCAGCAGCCAGGGGACGGGGGGGACGCAGTATTTT. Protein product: CASSQGTGGTQYF.